Listed here are 32 T cell receptor beta chains from one sample, sequenced in a study of T-cell reconstitution after alpha-beta-depleted transplantation in children. Unique molecular identifiers were incorporated during preparation of the TCRbeta library. TCRdb reprocessed the PCR reads with MiXCR, giving one entry per CDR3 protein. The data hold about 500,000 distinct CDR3 sequences, with more than 9.5% observed a single time. Sequenced here: PBMCs, mostly from graft donor cells, sampled 180 days after TCRalphabeta/CD19-depleted stem cell transplant. These receptors were taken from a female patient aged 2 to 10 who had a stem cell transplant for aplastic anemia, so the T cells may come from the graft donor.

The J gene is TRBJ1-2, the V gene TRBV4-3; weak D call: TRBD1 (6 bases). Germline CDR1 and CDR2: LGHNA and YSLEER. This CDR3 has 17 residues. The V end was cut by 1 base, the J end by 2 bases, with 17 bases between. The CDR3 nucleotides read TGCGCCAGCAGCCAAGCGGGACAAGGACAGCGAAACTATGGCTACACCTTC. It specifies CASSQAGQGQRNYGYTF.

The CDR3 sequence is CASSPQGLARYEQYF. The DNA of the CDR3 is TGTGCCAGCAGCCCCCAGGGACTAGCGCGTTACGAGCAGTACTTC. V gene TRBV7-3 combines with J gene TRBJ2-7; 10 bases fit TRBD2. CDR3 length: 15 amino acids. Per the germline V gene, CDR1 is SGHTA and CDR2 is FQGTGA. V was clipped by 5 bases and J by 4 bases; unmatched bases: 8.

In this sample, this clonotype turned up a few times. The rearrangement joins TRBV4-3 to TRBJ2-7; 15 nucleotides match TRBD2. V was pared by 6 bases and J by 5 bases, with 14 bases of the junction left unmatched. CDR1 and CDR2 from the germline V gene are LGHNA and YSLEER. There are 18 residues in the CDR3. The CDR3 loop is CASSPTGTSGRIFHEQYF. The CDR3 nucleotides read TGCGCCAGCAGTCCAACTGGGACTAGCGGGAGGATTTTCCACGAGCAGTACTTC.

This clonotype was counted only a few times. V is TRBV21-1 and J is TRBJ2-2; the table's D call TRBD2 went unverified against the DNA. TRBV21-1 is a pseudogene segment. The CDR3 runs 16 residues. CDR3 in DNA: TGTGCCAGCAGCACCAAGGCGGGGTTCCGCACCGGGGAGCTGTTTTTT. Translated: CASSTKAGFRTGELFF.

This clonotype was seen repeatedly, ten times or more. This chain joins TRBV18 and TRBJ2-5; D gene unclear. The V end was cut by 1 base, the J end by 2 bases, with 8 bases between. Looked up from germline, CDR1 is KGHSH and CDR2 is LQKENI. CDR3 length equals 14 residues. The CDR3 here is CASSPLRDQETQYF. The CDR3 region has the DNA TGTGCCAGCTCACCACTAAGGGATCAAGAGACCCAGTACTTC. Complete variable domain (other parts from reference TRBV18 and TRBJ2-5): NAGVMQNPRHLVRRRGQEARLRCSPMKGHSHVYWYRQLPEEGLKFMVYLQKENIIDESGMPKERFSAEFPKEGPSILRIQQVVRGDSAAYFCASSPLRDQETQYFGPGTRLLVL.

The chain uses TRBV10-3 and TRBJ1-2, with D unresolved. This CDR3 is built from 11 residues. Per germline, CDR1 ENHRY and CDR2 SYGVKD. Trimming removed 7 bases at V and 4 bases at J, with 7 bases between. The chain's CDR3 is CAITGPYGYTF. CDR3 nucleotides: TGTGCCATCACAGGCCCCTATGGCTACACCTTC.

The chain joins TRBV7-2 to TRBJ2-3; 8 bases are shared with TRBD2. The V segment lost 4 bases and the J segment 4 bases; nucleotides outside the gene matches: 7. CDR1 and CDR2 from the germline V gene are SGHTA and FQGNSA. The CDR3 length is 15 residues. In DNA form, the CDR3 reads TGTGCCAGCAGCTCCTGGACTAGCTTCCCAGATACGCAGTATTTT. It yields the protein CASSSWTSFPDTQYF.

V is TRBV7-9 and J is TRBJ2-3; no reliable D call. The germline CDR1 and CDR2 sequences are SEHNR and FQNEAQ (reference sequence). The V gene lost 8 bases and the J gene lost 0 bases, with 12 bases spanning the gap. CDR3 length: 14 amino acids. CDR3 sequence (DNA): TGTGCCAGCGATAAGTGGCTGAGCACAGATACGCAGTATTTT. Translation gives CASDKWLSTDTQYF.

This clonotype was observed a handful of times. The V and J genes are TRBV5-1 and TRBJ2-7; unclear D gene. Germline CDR1 SGHRS, CDR2 YFSETQ. Trimming left V 4 bases short and J 5 bases short, with 7 bases between. The CDR3 sequence is 11 residues long. CDR3 residues: CASSQYDEQYF. Here the CDR3 DNA reads TGCGCCAGCAGCCAATATGACGAGCAGTACTTC.

This clonotype was counted many times. The CDR3 DNA follows: TGTGCCAGCAGCCCGGGTGGGCAGCCCCAGCATTTT. Its translation: CASSPGGQPQHF. This chain connects TRBV5-5 to TRBJ1-5; D is unclear. The V end lost 4 bases, the J end lost 7 bases, and 9 bases lay between the germline ends. The germline CDR1 and CDR2 sequences are SGHKS and YYEKEE (reference sequence). This CDR3 region has 12 residues. Variable domain in full (rest from reference TRBV5-5 and TRBJ1-5): DAGVTQSPTHLIKTRGQQVTLRCSPISGHKSVSWYQQVLGQGPQFIFQYYEKEERGRGNFPDRFSARQFPNYSSELNVNALLLGDSALYLCASSPGGQPQHFGDGTRLSIL.

The chain is built from TRBV11-2 and TRBJ2-7, with 10 bases aligning to TRBD2. Germline values: CDR1 SGHAT, CDR2 FQNNGV. This CDR3 contains 24 residues. V lost 1 base and J lost 5; bases outside the gene matches: 32. The CDR3 sequence: CASSLVPPSGSRKGRRWGTNEQYF. CDR3 coding DNA: TGTGCCAGCAGCTTAGTTCCGCCTAGCGGGAGTAGGAAGGGTAGGAGATGGGGAACCAACGAGCAGTACTTC.

This clonotype came up many times. V is TRBV12-3 or TRBV12-4 and J is TRBJ1-5; D not resolved. Deletions cut 0 bases from V and 5 bases from J, with 5 bases between. CDR3 length: 13 residues. The CDR3 nucleotides are TGTGCCAGCAGTTTAGCGGACCATCAGCCCCAGCATTTT. Protein: CASSLADHQPQHF.

The chain uses TRBV4-3 and TRBJ2-7, with 7 bases fitting TRBD2. The CDR3 sequence is 15 residues long. Per germline, CDR1 LGHNA and CDR2 YSLEER. Losses at the gene ends were 0 bases for V and 4 bases for J; bases not matched to a gene: 6. The DNA of the CDR3 is TGCGCCAGCAGCCAAGAGCTAGCGGAACCTTACGAGCAGTACGTC. Encoded protein: CASSQELAEPYEQYV.

J is TRBJ2-3 and V is TRBV12-3 or TRBV12-4; D perhaps matches TRBD1 (7 bases). Between the trimmed V and J ends, which lost 6 bases and 3 bases, there was a span of 19 bases. This CDR3 is built from 16 residues. CDR3 region: CASRGDREVTTDTQYF. The CDR3 nucleotides are TGTGCCAGCAGAGGAGACAGGGAGGTTACGACAGATACGCAGTATTTT.

This clonotype was seen only a few times. J is TRBJ2-2 and V is TRBV4-3; the D gene is possibly TRBD2 (6 bases). The CDR3 totals 17 residues. Per germline, CDR1 LGHNA and CDR2 YSLEER. V was cut by 0 bases and J by 4 bases, with 15 bases left in between. CDR3 in DNA: TGCGCCAGCAGCCAAGATCCGGGACTGGCGGGCACCGGGGAGCTGTTTTTT. Translating gives CASSQDPGLAGTGELFF.

This clonotype was observed many times. The V and J genes are TRBV20-1 and TRBJ2-7; a weak D match, TRBD1 (5 bases). V dropped 1 base and J dropped 5 bases, with 18 bases sitting between them. This CDR3 is built from 15 residues. Looked up from germline, CDR1 is DFQATT and CDR2 is SNEGSKA (reference sequence). CDR3 amino acids: CSARAVDKSFDEQYF. CDR3 coding DNA: TGCAGTGCTAGAGCCGTGGACAAGTCCTTTGACGAGCAGTACTTC.

This clonotype was observed a handful of times. CDR3 DNA sequence: TGTGCCAGCAGCTTAGAGCCTAGCGGGTACGACGAGCAGTACGTC. Translated: CASSLEPSGYDEQYV. V usage is TRBV7-2 and J usage is TRBJ2-7; TRBD2 matches at 8 bases. Germline V CDR1 and CDR2: SGHTA, FQGNSA. With V trimmed by 1 base and J by 5 bases, 7 bases remained unmatched. The CDR3 extends over 15 amino acids.

This clonotype was seen repeatedly, ten times or more. V usage is TRBV29-1 and J usage is TRBJ2-7; D assignment may be TRBD1 or TRBD2 (5 bases each). V was cut by 2 bases and J by 6 bases, with 23 bases left in between. CDR3 length: 16 amino acids. Germline assignment: CDR1 SQVTM and CDR2 ANQGSEA. CDR3 sequence: CSVEMDLGPPPSEQYF. The CDR3 DNA follows: TGCAGCGTTGAAATGGACCTGGGACCTCCACCTTCCGAGCAGTACTTC.

This clonotype was seen many times. CDR3 in amino acids: CASSSRIGTAGDTQYF. CDR3 nucleotides: TGTGCCAGCAGTTCGCGAATTGGGACAGCAGGAGATACGCAGTATTTT. The chain recombines TRBV12-3 or TRBV12-4 with TRBJ2-3; 7 bases are a match to TRBD1. The CDR3 loop spans 16 amino acids. The J segment lost 5 bases and the V segment lost 4 bases, leaving 12 bases of the junction unmatched.

The rearrangement links TRBV27 to TRBJ2-1, with TRBD2 matching over 16 bases. CDR1 and CDR2 (germline): MNHEY, SMNVEV (reference sequence). V dropped 3 bases and J dropped 8; count of bases not matched to a gene: 4. This CDR3 region has 16 residues. The CDR3 bases are TGTGCCAGCAGTTTCGGGACTAGCGGGAGGGGTGATGAGCAGTTCTTC. It encodes CASSFGTSGRGDEQFF.

This clonotype was seen a few times. This chain joins TRBV12-5 and TRBJ2-7, with 9 bases aligning to TRBD1. Looked up from germline, CDR1 is LGHNT and CDR2 is FRNRAP. V gave up 2 bases and J gave up 2 bases; unmatched junction bases: 13. This CDR3 region has 18 residues. CDR3 sequence: CASGLIRTGARAPYEQYF. The CDR3 DNA reads TGTGCTAGTGGTTTGATTCGGACAGGGGCCCGCGCACCCTACGAGCAGTACTTC.

This clonotype was found a few times. This chain joins TRBV6-2 or TRBV6-3 and TRBJ2-6, with 9 positions matching TRBD1. J gave up 0 bases and V 6 bases, and 15 bases lay outside the gene matches. Per the germline V gene, CDR1 is MNHEY and CDR2 is SVGEGT. The CDR3 extends over 20 amino acids. The CDR3 spells CASRRFLGDRASSGANVLTF. The CDR3 bases are TGTGCCAGCAGGAGGTTCCTAGGGGACAGGGCATCCTCTGGGGCCAACGTCCTGACTTTC.

The rearrangement joins TRBV24-1 to TRBJ2-3; no clear D gene. V was shortened by 4 bases and J by 0 bases, with 16 bases between the two germline ends. The CDR3 sequence is 17 residues long. Germline V CDR1 and CDR2: KGHDR, SFDVKD. CDR3 nucleotide sequence: TGTGCCACCAGTGACCGCGTCGGAGCGAGTAGCACAGATACGCAGTATTTT. Its translation: CATSDRVGASSTDTQYF.

V gene TRBV12-3 or TRBV12-4 combines with J gene TRBJ1-2; 7 nucleotides match TRBD1. Losses at the gene ends were 6 bases for V and 4 bases for J; bases not matched to a gene: 8. The CDR3 length is 14 residues. CDR3 DNA sequence: TGTGCCAGCAGGGAGGGACAGTCGGGCTATGGCTACACCTTC. This encodes CASREGQSGYGYTF.

This clonotype was detected only a few times. The rearrangement links TRBV5-5 to TRBJ2-7; 12 nucleotides align to TRBD2. Looked up from germline, CDR1 is SGHKS and CDR2 is YYEKEE (reference sequence). The ends lost 1 base at V and 6 bases at J; junction bases unmatched: 8. The CDR3 has 16 amino acids. The CDR3 here is CASSLMSSGRAGEQYV. The CDR3 DNA reads TGTGCCAGCAGCTTGATGTCTAGCGGGAGGGCCGGCGAGCAGTACGTC.

In its sample, this clonotype was seen a few times. The rearrangement joins TRBV7-2 to TRBJ2-5, with TRBD1 identical over 9 bases. Germline V gene sequence: CDR1 SGHTA, CDR2 FQGNSA. The CDR3 contains 15 residues. J lost 4 bases, V lost 4 bases, and 7 bases had no gene match. The CDR3 region has the DNA TGTGCCAGCAGCTCACAGGGGGCGCCGGTAGAGACCCAGTACTTC. Translating gives CASSSQGAPVETQYF.

V gene TRBV28 combines with J gene TRBJ1-5; TRBD1 agrees at 8 bases. The CDR3 spans 14 residues. Trimming at V came to 6 bases and at J to 6 bases, leaving 7 bases not matched to a gene. Germline lookup yields CDR1 MDHEN and CDR2 SYDVKM. The CDR3, as DNA: TGTGCCAGCAGACTAGGACAGGGTCCTCAGCCCCAGCATTTT. As protein: CASRLGQGPQPQHF.

This rearrangement joins TRBV28 to TRBJ2-5, with D maybe TRBD2 (5 bases). This CDR3 is 13 amino acids long. Trimming stripped 3 bases from V and 1 base from J, with 6 bases between. Germline V CDR1 and CDR2: MDHEN, SYDVKM. The CDR3 region is CASSFGVQETQYF. CDR3 sequence (DNA): TGTGCCAGCAGTTTCGGGGTCCAAGAGACCCAGTACTTC.

This clonotype was detected many times. The gene calls are TRBV5-1 and TRBJ1-4; D may be TRBD1 (5 bases). Germline V gene sequence: CDR1 SGHRS, CDR2 YFSETQ. This CDR3 contains 15 residues. Deletions cut 1 base from V and 3 bases from J, with 10 bases between. Here the CDR3 reads CASSLRGAANEKLFF. Written as DNA, the CDR3 is TGCGCCAGCAGCTTGAGGGGAGCGGCTAATGAAAAACTGTTTTTT.

The sample holds a few counts of this clonotype. The chain has TRBV28 and TRBJ2-1; 8 bases align to TRBD2. This CDR3 comprises 14 residues. CDR1 is MDHEN, CDR2 SYDVKM, per germline. Losses at the gene ends were 7 bases for V and 3 bases for J; bases not matched to a gene: 5. The CDR3 loop reads CASKRERDYNEQFF. The CDR3 nucleotides are TGTGCCAGCAAGCGGGAGCGGGACTACAATGAGCAGTTCTTC.

The chain employs TRBV6-2 or TRBV6-3 and TRBJ2-2; 12 nucleotides line up with TRBD2. The CDR3 is 14 amino acids. V was pared by 6 bases and J by 10 bases, with 6 bases of the junction left unmatched. From germline, CDR1 is MNHEY and CDR2 SVGEGT. The CDR3 nucleotides read TGTGCCAGCAGGTCTAGCGGGAGGGCCGCGGAGCTGTTTTTT. Translated: CASRSSGRAAELFF.

This clonotype was counted a few times. The chain is built from TRBV28 and TRBJ1-2, with a tentative D call TRBD1 (6 bases). From germline, CDR1 is MDHEN and CDR2 SYDVKM. This CDR3 is built from 15 residues. Between the trimmed V and J ends, which lost 2 bases and 7 bases, there was a span of 17 bases. CDR3 coding DNA: TGTGCCAGCAGTTTAGGGGGAGGGGGTTCTGGTGGCTACACCTTC. Translation gives CASSLGGGGSGGYTF.